This TCR beta chain was identified during a study of human T cells and chemical hapten exposure. The length of the CDR3 is 16 residues. Trimming stripped 6 bases from V and 6 bases from J, with 22 bases between. The germline V gene encodes CDR1 SGDLS and CDR2 YYNGEE. TCRdb reprocessed the RACE reads via MiXCR and lists one record per CDR3 protein. The data hold nearly 80,000 distinct CDR3 sequences, with around 10% observed a single time. Time point specified: patch test 1, 2 weeks after DPC sensitization. Treatment reported: therapeutic diphenylcyclopropenone sensitization with weekly scalp DPC. This clonotype turned up a few times.

The chain employs TRBV9 and TRBJ2-1; D unclear. Sequences were derived from whole blood, sampled in connection with sensitization to the hapten diphenylcyclopropenone (DPC). This TCR derives from a woman aged 50 to 60 with alopecia areata. Some clones in this sample may be carry-over from other donors' samples. The CDR3 DNA reads as TGTGCCAGCACCAAAGGTGACTCGTCGGCCACCAATGAGCAGTTCTTC. Encoded protein: CASTKGDSSATNEQFF.